Here is one T cell receptor beta chain with its context. This entry belongs to a study of shared clonotypes between healthy human individuals. V shed 4 bases and J 6 bases; nucleotides not matched to a gene: 2. The CDR3 totals 13 residues. Looked up from germline, CDR1 is MNHNY and CDR2 is SVGAGI (reference sequence). Measured with immunoSEQ multiplex PCR; TCRdb has only the in-frame clones, and not every one. The sample lists about half a million clones; roughly 77% were seen once. The sequencing input was PBMCs. This TCR came from a woman aged 40 to 50 in good health. Some clones in this sample may be carry-over from other donors' samples. The V and J genes are TRBV6-6 and TRBJ2-2, with 7 positions matching TRBD1. The CDR3 is CASSSQGAGELFF. The CDR3 DNA sequence: TGTGCCAGCAGTTCCCAGGGGGCCGGGGAGCTGTTTTTT.